This entry is about one TCR beta chain. Its specificity is unknown. This record belongs to a study of T-cell reconstitution after alpha-beta-depleted transplantation in children. Study results and caveats: The main origin of T-cell counts and diversity one year after transplant was newly produced T cells.

Using unique molecular identifiers, the investigators prepared the TCRbeta library. TCRdb recomputed calls from the PCR reads with MiXCR, one row per CDR3 protein. The sample includes roughly 98,000 distinct CDR3 sequences, about a sixth of them seen just once. This CDR3 has 13 amino acids. Germline assignment: CDR1 SQVTM and CDR2 ANQGSEA. Trimming shortened V by 3 bases and J by 5 bases, and 13 bases separated the two germline ends. The rearrangement uses TRBV29-1 and TRBJ1-2; possible D gene TRBD1, 5 bases. The specimen was PBMCs, mostly from graft donor cells, collected 180 days after TCRalphabeta/CD19-depleted stem cell transplant. This receptor was identified in a male patient between 2 and 9 years old who had a stem cell transplant for acute lymphoblastic leukemia, so the T cells may come from the graft donor. The DNA of the CDR3 is TGCAGCGTTGAGAGGCATCAGGGTTATGGCTACACCTTC. Its protein product is CSVERHQGYGYTF.